The T cell receptor (beta chain) described here comes from a study of cytomegalovirus exposure and HLA in healthy donors. The study, taken as a whole, reports: Differences between HLA loci emerged in a later analysis of TCR association rates, with DRB1 most and HLA-C fewest.

A note on this clone: No antigen is known for it.

V gave up 6 bases and J gave up 6 bases, with 20 bases separating them. The CDR3 runs 15 residues. The germline V gene encodes CDR1 MNHEY and CDR2 SVGAGI. This PCR relied on a set of 60 Vbeta primers and 13 Jbeta primers. Profiled with immunoSEQ multiplex PCR; TCRdb holds only in-frame clones, not every one. This sample yields about 130,000 clones, of which less than 85% are seen a single time; 8.9% belongs to the top ten. The sequencing input was PBMCs. This receptor was taken from a man aged 25 to 40 in good health and CMV-seropositive. The chain uses TRBV6-5 and TRBJ1-1; D might be TRBD1 (6 bases). This chain's CDR3 is CASSPFWGGEAEAFF. The CDR3 region has the DNA TGTGCCAGCAGCCCTTTTTGGGGGGGCGAGGCTGAAGCTTTCTTT.